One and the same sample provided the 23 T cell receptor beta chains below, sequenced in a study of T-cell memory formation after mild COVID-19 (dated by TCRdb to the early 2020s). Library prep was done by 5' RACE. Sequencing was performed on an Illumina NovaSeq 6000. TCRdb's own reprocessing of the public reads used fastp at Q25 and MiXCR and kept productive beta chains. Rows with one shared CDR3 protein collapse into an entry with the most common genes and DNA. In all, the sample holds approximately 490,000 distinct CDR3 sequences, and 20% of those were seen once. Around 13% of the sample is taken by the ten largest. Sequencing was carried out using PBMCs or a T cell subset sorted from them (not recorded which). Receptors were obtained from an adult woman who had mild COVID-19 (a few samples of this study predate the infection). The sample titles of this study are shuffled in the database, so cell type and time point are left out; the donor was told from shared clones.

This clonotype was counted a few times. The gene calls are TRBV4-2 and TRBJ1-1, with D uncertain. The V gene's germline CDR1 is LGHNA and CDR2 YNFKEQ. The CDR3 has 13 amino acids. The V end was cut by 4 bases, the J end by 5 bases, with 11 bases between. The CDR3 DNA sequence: TGTGCCAGCAGCCGCGAGCGGGGTACTGAAGCTTTCTTT. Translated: CASSRERGTEAFF.

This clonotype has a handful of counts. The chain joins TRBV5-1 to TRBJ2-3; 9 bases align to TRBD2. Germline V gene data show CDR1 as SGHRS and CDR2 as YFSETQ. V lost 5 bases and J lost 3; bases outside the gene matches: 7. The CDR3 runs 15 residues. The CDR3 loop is CASRSSGISTDTQYF. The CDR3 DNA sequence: TGCGCCAGCAGGTCTAGCGGGATTTCGACAGATACGCAGTATTTT.

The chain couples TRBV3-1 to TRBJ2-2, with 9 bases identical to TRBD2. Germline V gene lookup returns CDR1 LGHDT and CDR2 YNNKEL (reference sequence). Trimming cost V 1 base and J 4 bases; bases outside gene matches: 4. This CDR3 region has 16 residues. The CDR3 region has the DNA TGTGCCAGCAGCCAAGGCCTAGCGGGACTCACCGGGGAGCTGTTTTTT. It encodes CASSQGLAGLTGELFF.

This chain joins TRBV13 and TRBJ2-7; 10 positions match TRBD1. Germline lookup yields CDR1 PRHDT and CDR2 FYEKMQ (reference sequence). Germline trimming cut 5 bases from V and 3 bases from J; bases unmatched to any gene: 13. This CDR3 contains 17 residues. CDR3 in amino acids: CASSAAAGDRGFYEQYF. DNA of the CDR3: TGTGCCAGCAGCGCGGCAGCGGGGGACAGGGGTTTCTACGAGCAGTACTTC.

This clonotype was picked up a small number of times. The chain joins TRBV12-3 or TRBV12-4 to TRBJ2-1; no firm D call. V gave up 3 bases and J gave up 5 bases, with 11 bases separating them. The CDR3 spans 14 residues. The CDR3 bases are TGTGCCAGCAGTTTTTGGGGAATGAACAATGAGCAGTTCTTC. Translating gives CASSFWGMNNEQFF.

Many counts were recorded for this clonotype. CDR3 sequence (DNA): TGTGCCAGCAGCTCCCAGCTAATGAGTCAAGCGGCCACTGAAGCTTTCTTT. Amino acids: CASSSQLMSQAATEAFF. The V and J genes are TRBV7-2 and TRBJ1-1; unclear D gene. This CDR3 is 17 amino acids long. V lost 4 bases and J lost 4, with 22 bases in between. Germline V gene lookup returns CDR1 SGHTA and CDR2 FQGNSA.

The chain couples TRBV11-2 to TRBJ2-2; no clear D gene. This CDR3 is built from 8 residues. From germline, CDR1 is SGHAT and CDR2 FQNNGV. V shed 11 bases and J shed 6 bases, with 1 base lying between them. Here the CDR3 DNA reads TGTGCCCCCGGGGAGCTGTTTTTT. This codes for CAPGELFF.

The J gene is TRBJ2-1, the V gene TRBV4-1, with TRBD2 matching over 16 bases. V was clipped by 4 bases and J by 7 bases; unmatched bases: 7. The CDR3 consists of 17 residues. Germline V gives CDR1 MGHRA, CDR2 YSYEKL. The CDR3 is CASSPGLAGGPANEQFF. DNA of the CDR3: TGCGCCAGCAGCCCGGGACTAGCGGGGGGGCCGGCAAATGAGCAGTTCTTC.

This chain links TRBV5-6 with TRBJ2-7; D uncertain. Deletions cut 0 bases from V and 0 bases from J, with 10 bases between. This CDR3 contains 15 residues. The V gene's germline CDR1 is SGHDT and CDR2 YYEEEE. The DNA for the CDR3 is TGTGCCAGCAGCTTGGCTTACGTCCTCTCCTACGAGCAGTACTTC. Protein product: CASSLAYVLSYEQYF.

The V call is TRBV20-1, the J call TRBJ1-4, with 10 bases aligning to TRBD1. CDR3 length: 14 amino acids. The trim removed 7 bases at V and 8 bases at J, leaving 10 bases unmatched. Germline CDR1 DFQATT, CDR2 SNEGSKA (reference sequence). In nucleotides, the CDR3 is TGCAGTGGGATAGGAGGGACAGGGGAGGAAAAACTGTTTTTT. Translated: CSGIGGTGEEKLFF.

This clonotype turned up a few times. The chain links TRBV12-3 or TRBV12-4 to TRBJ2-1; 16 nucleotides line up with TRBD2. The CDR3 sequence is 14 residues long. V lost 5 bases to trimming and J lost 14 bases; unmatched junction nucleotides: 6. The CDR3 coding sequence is TGTGCCAGCAGTGCCGGGACTAGCGGGAGGGATAAGTTCTTC. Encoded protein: CASSAGTSGRDKFF.

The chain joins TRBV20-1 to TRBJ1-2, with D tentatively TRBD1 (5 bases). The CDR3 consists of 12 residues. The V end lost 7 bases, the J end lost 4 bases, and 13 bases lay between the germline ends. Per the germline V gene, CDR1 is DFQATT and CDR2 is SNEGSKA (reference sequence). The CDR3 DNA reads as TGCAGTGAGTGGGGGGACGGCTATGGCTACACCTTC. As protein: CSEWGDGYGYTF.

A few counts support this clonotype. In nucleotides, the CDR3 is TGTGCCAGCAGTTTCCCCAGGCGGAACACTGAAGCTTTCTTT. Protein product: CASSFPRRNTEAFF. This chain uses TRBV12-3 or TRBV12-4 with TRBJ1-1, with D uncertain. Trimming took 3 bases from V and 1 from J, leaving 9 bases between them. This CDR3 contains 14 residues.

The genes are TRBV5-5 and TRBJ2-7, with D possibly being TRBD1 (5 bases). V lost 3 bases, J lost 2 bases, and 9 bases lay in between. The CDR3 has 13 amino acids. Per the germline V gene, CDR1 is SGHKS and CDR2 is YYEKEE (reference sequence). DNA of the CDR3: TGTGCCAGCAGCTGGGGCATTACCTACGAGCAGTACTTC. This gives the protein CASSWGITYEQYF.

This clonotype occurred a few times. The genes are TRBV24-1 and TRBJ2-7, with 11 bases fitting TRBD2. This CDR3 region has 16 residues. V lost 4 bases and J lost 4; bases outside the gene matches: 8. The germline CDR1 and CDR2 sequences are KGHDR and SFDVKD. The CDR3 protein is CATSDAGTSGGYEQYF. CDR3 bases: TGTGCCACCAGTGACGCCGGGACTAGCGGCGGTTACGAGCAGTACTTC.

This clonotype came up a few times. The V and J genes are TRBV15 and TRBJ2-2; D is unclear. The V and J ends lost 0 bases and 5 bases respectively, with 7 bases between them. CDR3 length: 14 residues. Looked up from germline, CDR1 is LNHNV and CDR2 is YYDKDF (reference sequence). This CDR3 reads CATSRDLHTGELFF. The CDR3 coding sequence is TGTGCCACCAGCAGAGATCTGCATACCGGGGAGCTGTTTTTT.

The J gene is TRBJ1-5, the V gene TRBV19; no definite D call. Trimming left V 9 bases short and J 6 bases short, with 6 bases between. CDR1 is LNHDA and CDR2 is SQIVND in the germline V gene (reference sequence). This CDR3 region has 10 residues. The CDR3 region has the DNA TGTGCCAGGGGGAGTCAGCCCCAGCATTTT. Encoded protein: CARGSQPQHF. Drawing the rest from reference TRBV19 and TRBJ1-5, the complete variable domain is DGGITQSPKYLFRKEGQNVTLSCEQNLNHDAMYWYRQDPGQGLRLIYYSQIVNDFQKGDIAEGYSVSREKKESFPLTVTSAQKNPTAFYLCARGSQPQHFGDGTRLSIL.

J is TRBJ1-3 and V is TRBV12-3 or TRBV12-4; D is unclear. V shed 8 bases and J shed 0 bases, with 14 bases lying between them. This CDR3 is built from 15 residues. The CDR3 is CASYRRLISGNTIYF. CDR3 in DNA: TGTGCCAGCTATCGGAGACTGATCTCTGGAAACACCATATATTTT.

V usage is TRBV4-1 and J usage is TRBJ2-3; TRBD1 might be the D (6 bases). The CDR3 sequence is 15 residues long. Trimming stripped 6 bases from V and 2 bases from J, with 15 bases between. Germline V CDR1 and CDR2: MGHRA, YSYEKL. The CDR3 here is CASRDYRETTDTQYF. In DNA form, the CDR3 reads TGCGCCAGCAGAGACTACAGGGAAACCACAGATACGCAGTATTTT.

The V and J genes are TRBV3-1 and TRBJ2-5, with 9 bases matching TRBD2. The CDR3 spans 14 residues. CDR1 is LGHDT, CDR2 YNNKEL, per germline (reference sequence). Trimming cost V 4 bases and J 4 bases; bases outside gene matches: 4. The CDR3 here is CASSRSTSGETQYF. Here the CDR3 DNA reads TGTGCCAGCAGCCGTTCGACTAGCGGAGAGACCCAGTACTTC.

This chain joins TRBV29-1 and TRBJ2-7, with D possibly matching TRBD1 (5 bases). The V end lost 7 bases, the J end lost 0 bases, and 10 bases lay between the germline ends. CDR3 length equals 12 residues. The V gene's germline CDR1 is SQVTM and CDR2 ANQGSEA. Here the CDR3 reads CSGQQDSYEQYF. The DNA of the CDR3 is TGCAGCGGTCAACAGGACTCCTACGAGCAGTACTTC.

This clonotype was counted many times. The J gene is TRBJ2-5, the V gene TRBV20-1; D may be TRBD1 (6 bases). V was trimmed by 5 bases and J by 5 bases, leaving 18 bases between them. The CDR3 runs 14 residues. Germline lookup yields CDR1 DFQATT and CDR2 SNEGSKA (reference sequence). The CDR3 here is CSARRNQGLETQYF. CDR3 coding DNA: TGCAGTGCTCGGAGGAATCAGGGGCTGGAGACCCAGTACTTC.

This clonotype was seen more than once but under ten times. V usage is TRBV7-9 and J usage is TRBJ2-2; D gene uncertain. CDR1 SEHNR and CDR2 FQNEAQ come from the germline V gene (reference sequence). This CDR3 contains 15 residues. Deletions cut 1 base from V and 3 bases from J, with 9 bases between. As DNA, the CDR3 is TGTGCCAGCAGCTTAGGGCTAAGCGACACCGGGGAGCTGTTTTTT. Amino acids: CASSLGLSDTGELFF. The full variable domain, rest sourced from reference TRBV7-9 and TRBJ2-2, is DTGVSQNPRHKITKRGQNVTFRCDPISEHNRLYWYRQTLGQGPEFLTYFQNEAQLEKSRLLSDRFSAERPKGSFSTLEIQRTEQGDSAMYLCASSLGLSDTGELFFGEGSRLTVL.